Shown below are 25 T cell receptor beta chains from a single sample sequenced in a study of chemoradiotherapy in HPV16-positive cancers. Clones were sequenced by immunoSEQ multiplex PCR, and TCRdb holds only the in-frame ones, with some missing. The repertoire holds about 68,000 clones, with around nine tenths as singletons. The input for sequencing was blood, taken from a patient who underwent chemoradiotherapy. The receptors derive from a human donor with HPV-associated anogenital cancer.

This clone was seen more than once but under ten times. CDR3 DNA sequence: TGCGCCAGCAGCTCCGGGACAGCTAAGTTGAACACTGAAGCTTTCTTT. Translating it yields CASSSGTAKLNTEAFF. V is TRBV5-1 and J is TRBJ1-1; 7 nucleotides match TRBD1. The CDR3 sequence is 16 residues long. With V trimmed by 3 bases and J by 0 bases, 8 bases remained unmatched. The germline CDR1 and CDR2 sequences are SGHRS and YFSETQ.

The chain is built from TRBV19 and TRBJ2-6, with TRBD1 identical over 7 bases. This CDR3 region has 16 residues. Germline V gene data show CDR1 as LNHDA and CDR2 as SQIVND (reference sequence). Trimming cost V 4 bases and J 0 bases; bases outside gene matches: 3. The CDR3 nucleotides read TGTGCCAGTAGTAAAGACAGGGCCTCTGGGGCCAACGTCCTGACTTTC. Translated: CASSKDRASGANVLTF.

The chain carries TRBV15 and TRBJ1-3; D unclear. V was pared by 0 bases and J by 8 bases, with 8 bases between. This CDR3 is 13 amino acids long. The germline CDR1 and CDR2 sequences are LNHNV and YYDKDF (reference sequence). The CDR3 sequence is CATSRDKQYTIYF. CDR3 nucleotide sequence: TGTGCCACCAGCAGAGACAAACAGTACACCATATATTTT.

The chain carries TRBV6-1 and TRBJ2-2; 7 bases fit TRBD2. V shed 7 bases and J 4 bases; nucleotides not matched to a gene: 6. There are 14 residues in the CDR3. Germline lookup yields CDR1 MNHNS and CDR2 SASEGT. The CDR3 spells CASIGGRSTGELFF. In DNA, the CDR3 is TGTGCCAGCATTGGCGGGAGATCCACCGGGGAGCTGTTTTTT.

The DNA for the CDR3 is TGTGCCACCAGCGAGGGACAGGGTTTGAATGGCTACACCTTC. Translating it yields CATSEGQGLNGYTF. V and J are TRBV15 and TRBJ1-2; 9 bases align to TRBD1. With 5 bases clipped from V and 6 bases from J, the junction kept 7 bases outside the gene matches. The CDR3 length is 14 residues. CDR1 LNHNV and CDR2 YYDKDF come from the germline V gene (reference sequence).

The V gene is TRBV28, the J gene TRBJ2-7; D remains ambiguous. V shed 4 bases and J shed 6 bases, with 7 bases lying between them. This CDR3 is 11 amino acids long. Germline CDR1 is MDHEN and CDR2 is SYDVKM. Here the CDR3 reads CASSSSSEQYF. CDR3 coding DNA: TGTGCCAGCAGTTCCTCAAGCGAGCAGTACTTC.

The chain combines TRBV19 with TRBJ1-1; D is perhaps TRBD1 (5 bases). CDR3 length: 14 residues. V was shortened by 7 bases and J by 5 bases, with 17 bases between the two germline ends. CDR1 and CDR2 (germline): LNHDA, SQIVND (reference sequence). As DNA, the CDR3 is TGTGCCAGTAACCCTGGGGGTGGGGGAACTGAAGCTTTCTTT. This translates into CASNPGGGGTEAFF.

This clone was counted a few times. The J gene is TRBJ2-1, the V gene TRBV30, with D perhaps matching TRBD2 (6 bases). Germline V gives CDR1 GTSNPN, CDR2 SVGIG (reference sequence). This CDR3 is built from 14 residues. Between the trimmed V and J ends, which lost 2 bases and 5 bases, there was a span of 13 bases. As DNA, the CDR3 is TGTGCCTGGAGTCGTTGGGGGGAGAACAATGAGCAGTTCTTC. It codes for CAWSRWGENNEQFF.

The J gene is TRBJ1-1, the V gene TRBV5-6; tentatively, D is TRBD1 (6 bases). The CDR3 covers 14 residues. V lost 1 base, J lost 4 bases, and 11 bases lay in between. Germline values: CDR1 SGHDT, CDR2 YYEEEE. The CDR3 protein is CASSLWGLGTEAFF. The CDR3 nucleotides are TGTGCCAGCAGCTTGTGGGGGCTGGGCACTGAAGCTTTCTTT.

The chain links TRBV25-1 to TRBJ1-1; 11 nucleotides agree with TRBD1. The CDR3 is made up of 15 amino acids. Germline CDR1 reads MGHDK; CDR2 reads SYGVNS. Losses at the gene ends were 2 bases for V and 5 bases for J; bases not matched to a gene: 4. The DNA of the CDR3 is TGTGCCAGCAGTGAACCGGACAGGGGGCTGACTGAAGCTTTCTTT. It specifies CASSEPDRGLTEAFF.

This clone was counted once. This chain uses TRBV28 with TRBJ1-5, with D tentatively TRBD1 (6 bases). Germline CDR1 and CDR2: MDHEN and SYDVKM. This CDR3 has 17 residues. Deletions cut 11 bases from V and 4 bases from J, with 27 bases between. CDR3 in amino acids: CASRGYRDIWPNQPQHF. DNA for the CDR3: TGTGCCTCGAGGGGATACCGGGACATCTGGCCTAATCAGCCCCAGCATTTT.

V is TRBV7-6 and J is TRBJ2-5; D is unclear. V shed 4 bases and J shed 0 bases, with 9 bases lying between them. Germline CDR1 and CDR2: SGHVS and FNYEAQ. The CDR3 runs 14 residues. The CDR3 is CASSSDRYQETQYF. As DNA, the CDR3 is TGTGCCAGCAGCTCTGACCGGTACCAAGAGACCCAGTACTTC.

The chain carries TRBV6-4 and TRBJ2-3, with 7 nucleotides matching TRBD1. The germline V gene has CDR1 MRHNA and CDR2 SNTAGT. This CDR3 has 17 residues. Unmatched junction bases numbered 9, after V lost 2 bases and J lost 1 base. The CDR3 here is CASSDPRDRACTDTQYF. The CDR3 nucleotides are TGTGCCAGCAGTGACCCCCGCGACAGGGCGTGCACAGATACGCAGTATTTT.

Concerning this clone itself: Other nucleotide sequences from this sample produce the same CDR3. The V and J genes are TRBV6-5 and TRBJ1-5; 7 bases match TRBD1. This CDR3 region has 15 residues. The ends lost 6 bases at V and 6 bases at J; junction bases unmatched: 11. Germline V lookup: CDR1 MNHEY, CDR2 SVGAGI. In nucleotides, the CDR3 is TGTGCCAGCAGCCCGGACAGGAGCGGAGGTCAGCCCCAGCATTTT. Translating it yields CASSPDRSGGQPQHF.

Written as DNA, the CDR3 is TGTGCCAGCAGCTTAGCGGGAATTAGCACAGATACGCAGTATTTT. As protein: CASSLAGISTDTQYF. The gene calls are TRBV7-2 and TRBJ2-3; no reliable D call. Trimming removed 0 bases at V and 0 bases at J, with 7 bases between. The germline gives CDR1 SGHTA, CDR2 FQGNSA. CDR3 length: 15 amino acids.

The V call is TRBV6-5, the J call TRBJ1-2; 9 bases line up with TRBD1. CDR1 MNHEY and CDR2 SVGAGI come from the germline V gene. Losses at the gene ends were 0 bases for V and 4 bases for J; bases not matched to a gene: 3. This CDR3 is 15 amino acids long. DNA of the CDR3: TGTGCCAGCAGTTACTCCGGGACAGGGAGCTATGGCTACACCTTC. It translates to CASSYSGTGSYGYTF.

V is TRBV19 and J is TRBJ2-1; TRBD2 matches at 9 bases. Germline-derived CDR1 and CDR2 are LNHDA and SQIVND (reference sequence). The CDR3 extends over 15 amino acids. After removal of 5 bases from V and 4 bases from J, the junction contained 6 bases not matched to a gene. The CDR3 is CASSVSGGTYNEQFF. The CDR3 region has the DNA TGTGCCAGTAGTGTTAGCGGGGGAACTTACAATGAGCAGTTCTTC.

The V and J genes are TRBV7-9 and TRBJ1-4; D is ambiguous. The CDR3 is 15 amino acids. Germline V gives CDR1 SEHNR, CDR2 FQNEAQ (reference sequence). Trimming removed 4 bases from V and 7 bases from J, with 16 bases in between. CDR3 region: CASSSNRSPSEKLFF. The CDR3 nucleotides are TGTGCCAGCAGCTCCAACAGATCTCCCAGTGAAAAACTGTTTTTT. The complete variable domain, with remaining parts taken from reference TRBV7-9 and TRBJ1-4, reads DTGVSQNPRHKITKRGQNVTFRCDPISEHNRLYWYRQTLGQGPEFLTYFQNEAQLEKSRLLSDRFSAERPKGSFSTLEIQRTEQGDSAMYLCASSSNRSPSEKLFFGSGTQLSVL.

This chain joins TRBV2 and TRBJ1-1; TRBD1 might be the D (5 bases). The V and J ends lost 7 bases and 0 bases respectively, with 9 bases between them. Looked up from germline, CDR1 is SNHLY and CDR2 is FYNNEI. There are 13 residues in the CDR3. CDR3: CASNRPMNTEAFF. DNA of the CDR3: TGTGCCAGCAACAGGCCCATGAACACTGAAGCTTTCTTT.

The chain carries TRBV5-1 and TRBJ1-1, with D possibly TRBD1 on 6 matching bases. Trimming shortened V by 0 bases and J by 7 bases, and 10 bases separated the two germline ends. The CDR3 covers 13 residues. In germline, CDR1 is SGHRS, CDR2 YFSETQ. The CDR3 is CASSLAGQIEAFF. The CDR3 DNA follows: TGCGCCAGCAGCTTGGCCGGACAGATTGAAGCTTTCTTT. The whole variable domain, remainder taken from reference TRBV5-1 and TRBJ1-1, is KAGVTQTPRYLIKTRGQQVTLSCSPISGHRSVSWYQQTPGQGLQFLFEYFSETQRNKGNFPGRFSGRQFSNSRSEMNVSTLELGDSALYLCASSLAGQIEAFFGQGTRLTVV.

This clone was recorded once. This chain links TRBV5-6 with TRBJ1-5; D ambiguous. This CDR3 comprises 16 residues. Trimming removed 7 bases from V and 0 bases from J, with 17 bases in between. The germline V gene encodes CDR1 SGHDT and CDR2 YYEEEE. The CDR3 loop reads CASRGGGPNSNQPQHF. DNA of the CDR3: TGTGCCAGCCGCGGCGGAGGGCCAAATAGCAATCAGCCCCAGCATTTT.

The CDR3 protein is CATSRDQRAGNTIYF. Here the CDR3 DNA reads TGTGCCACCAGCAGAGATCAGCGTGCGGGAAACACCATATATTTT. This chain connects TRBV15 to TRBJ1-3, with D unresolved. From germline, CDR1 is LNHNV and CDR2 YYDKDF (reference sequence). Trimming removed 0 bases from V and 4 bases from J, with 10 bases in between. CDR3 length equals 15 residues.

The sample holds one count of this clone. This chain uses TRBV11-2 with TRBJ1-1; no reliable D call. Trimming stripped 1 base from V and 1 base from J, with 10 bases between. This CDR3 comprises 15 residues. The germline CDR1 and CDR2 sequences are SGHAT and FQNNGV. The CDR3: CASSLGWTENTEAFF. The CDR3 DNA reads as TGTGCCAGCAGCTTAGGGTGGACGGAGAACACTGAAGCTTTCTTT.

The gene calls are TRBV6-1 and TRBJ2-6, with D unclear. The V gene's germline CDR1 is MNHNS and CDR2 SASEGT. The CDR3 runs to 14 residues. V lost 1 base and J 0 bases, leaving 1 base between the germline ends. The CDR3 protein is CASSEGSGANVLTF. The CDR3 DNA is TGTGCCAGCAGTGAAGGCTCTGGGGCCAACGTCCTGACTTTC.

V gene TRBV29-1 combines with J gene TRBJ2-3; 12 nucleotides line up with TRBD2. The CDR3 consists of 15 residues. Trimming took 5 bases from V and 4 from J; bases not matched to a gene: 7. Germline V CDR1 and CDR2: SQVTM, ANQGSEA. In nucleotides, the CDR3 is TGCAGCGTTCTATTTCTAGCGGGAGGGTCAGATACGCAGTATTTT. Encoded protein: CSVLFLAGGSDTQYF.